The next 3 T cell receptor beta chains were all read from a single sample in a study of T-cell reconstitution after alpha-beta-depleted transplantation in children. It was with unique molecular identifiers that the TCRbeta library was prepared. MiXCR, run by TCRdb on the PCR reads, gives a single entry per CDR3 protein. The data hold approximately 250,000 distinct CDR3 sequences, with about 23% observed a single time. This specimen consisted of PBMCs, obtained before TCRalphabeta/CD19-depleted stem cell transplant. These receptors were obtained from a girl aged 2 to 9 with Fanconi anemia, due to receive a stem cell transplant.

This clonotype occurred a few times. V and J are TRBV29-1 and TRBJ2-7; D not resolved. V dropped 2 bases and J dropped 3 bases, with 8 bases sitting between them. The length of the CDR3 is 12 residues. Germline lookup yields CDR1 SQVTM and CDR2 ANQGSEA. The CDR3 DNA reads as TGCAGCGTTGAATCAAGTAGCTACGAGCAGTACTTC. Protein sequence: CSVESSSYEQYF.

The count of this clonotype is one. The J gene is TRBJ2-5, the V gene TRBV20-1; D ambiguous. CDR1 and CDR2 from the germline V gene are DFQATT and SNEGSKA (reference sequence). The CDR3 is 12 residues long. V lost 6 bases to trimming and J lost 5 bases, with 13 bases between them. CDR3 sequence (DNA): TGCAGTGCGTATTCAGGCTCGGAGACCCAGTACTTC. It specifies CSAYSGSETQYF.

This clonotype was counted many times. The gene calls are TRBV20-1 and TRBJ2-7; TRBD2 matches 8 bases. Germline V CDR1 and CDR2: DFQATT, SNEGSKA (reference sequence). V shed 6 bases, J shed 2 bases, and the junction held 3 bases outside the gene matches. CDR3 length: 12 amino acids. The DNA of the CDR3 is TGCAGTGCGTTGACTAGCGCCTACGAGCAGTACTTC. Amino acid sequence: CSALTSAYEQYF.